Listed below are T cell receptor beta chains from one sample, sequenced in a study of T cell responses to AZD1222 COVID-19 vaccine. The data were produced by immunoSEQ multiplex PCR, yet TCRdb's version contains in-frame clones alone and is incomplete. The profile shows about 140,000 clones, 92% of them singletons. Specimen: peripheral blood, collected 28 days after the second AZD1222 dose. These receptor sequences come from an adult who received the AZD1222 COVID-19 vaccine. Both conserved end residues are part of each CDR3. Each record gives: V gene, J gene, CDR3 protein.

TRBV18	TRBJ1-1	CASSPNQGREAFF
TRBV19	TRBJ1-2	CASSIGSGADYGYTF
TRBV7-9	TRBJ2-3	CASSFTGYRGRGTDTQYF
TRBV5-6	TRBJ1-2	CASSLRQGFYGYTF
TRBV20-1	TRBJ2-2	CSAIEGGTGELFF
TRBV27	TRBJ2-3	CASSPRRSLGPTDTQYF
TRBV4-3	TRBJ1-2	CASSQAADRYGYTF
TRBV28	TRBJ2-3	CASSGTSGRGNTQYF
TRBV6-2/TRBV6-3	TRBJ1-2	CASSYSRIPTGGYTF
TRBV6-6	TRBJ1-2	CASSQERQTYGYTF
TRBV5-8	TRBJ2-3	CASSLARGGKSTDTQYF
TRBV2	TRBJ2-7	CASSEGRNHYEQYF
TRBV6-6	TRBJ2-7	CASSYRGHEQYF
TRBV29-1	TRBJ2-5	CSVEWRGLQETQYF
TRBV12-3/TRBV12-4	TRBJ1-3	CASRQDSGNTIYF
TRBV2	TRBJ2-5	CASSSDRAQETQYF
TRBV29-1	TRBJ1-5	CSVVQGSNQPQHF
TRBV14	TRBJ1-6	CASSRSTGRFGSPLHF
TRBV5-4	TRBJ2-2	CASSEGLAPNTGELFF
TRBV3-1/TRBV3-2	TRBJ1-1	CASSQVRGGTEAFF
TRBV19	TRBJ2-1	CASSIRLQLDYNEQFF
TRBV2	TRBJ1-2	CASRRQNYGYTF
TRBV19	TRBJ1-5	CASSIWGAGNQPQHF
TRBV21-1	TRBJ1-5	CAGRDRGKGNGQPQHF
TRBV29-1	TRBJ1-5	CSVKGVGQPQHF
TRBV7-2	TRBJ2-5	CASSLAYSGVKTQYF
TRBV21-1	TRBJ1-5	CASRDKRWDLNQPQHF
TRBV3-1/TRBV3-2	TRBJ2-5	CASSQDTIAGGRETQYF
TRBV5-5	TRBJ1-5	CASSLVAGSNQPQHF
TRBV2	TRBJ1-2	CASSVRTASYGYTF
TRBV2	TRBJ2-1	CASLYRLAGEVENEQFF
TRBV6-5	TRBJ1-2	CASSYSKADRRTF
TRBV28	TRBJ2-7	CASRTLGSGGEQYF
TRBV5-1	TRBJ1-2	CASSLWEGRGYTF
TRBV7-9	TRBJ1-2	CASSQRGAGDNTF
TRBV6-5	TRBJ1-1	CASSYSGGLGTEAFF
TRBV2	TRBJ1-3	CASSERGNTIYF
TRBV12-3/TRBV12-4	TRBJ2-5	CASSSRLGETQYF
TRBV5-1	TRBJ2-7	CASSDRDIAYEQYF
TRBV3-1/TRBV3-2	TRBJ2-7	CASSQVQGHYEQYF
TRBV13	TRBJ1-4	CASSLDKGRGFNEKLFF
TRBV7-8	TRBJ2-5	CASSLSRPPWETQYF
TRBV29-1	TRBJ1-4	CSVEPLATNEKLFF
TRBV11-2	TRBJ1-2	CASSLGVYGYTF
TRBV4-1	TRBJ1-1	CASSQDFGIIGEAFF
TRBV6-1	TRBJ1-5	CASSEHQPQHF
TRBV7-8	TRBJ1-2	CASSPGTADYYGYTF
TRBV6-1	TRBJ1-1	CASSEALEGADTEAFF
TRBV6-6	TRBJ1-2	CASSSRTGAVGGYTF
TRBV29-1	TRBJ1-4	CSVDRFDLGEKLFF
TRBV2	TRBJ1-2	CASSERGSYGYTF
TRBV4-2	TRBJ2-3	CASSQQGGSGTDTQYF
TRBV7-2	TRBJ2-2	CATSFHGGGTGELFF